The 5 T cell receptor beta chains below come from one sample, sequenced in a study of shared clonotypes between healthy human individuals. Naive CD8 cells comprised CD45RO-negative, CCR7-positively selected cells, excluding terminally differentiated effector memory CD45RA+ cells. Produced via immunoSEQ multiplex PCR; TCRdb's table is partial and in-frame only. The table lists some 2.1 million clones, around 95% of them singletons. The sample was naive CD8+ T cells from PBMCs. These receptor sequences come from a young man in good health. Some clones in this sample may be carry-over from other donors' samples.

This chain joins TRBV6-4 and TRBJ2-1; D possibly corresponds to TRBD2 (5 bases). Between the trimmed V and J ends, which lost 4 bases and 1 base, there was a span of 11 bases. Germline V gives CDR1 MRHNA, CDR2 SNTAGT. The CDR3 contains 15 residues. The CDR3, as DNA: TGTGCCAGCAGTGCCCGGGAAGATTCCTACAATGAGCAGTTCTTC. This sequence encodes CASSAREDSYNEQFF.

V and J are TRBV5-6 and TRBJ2-7; tentative D call: TRBD1 (5 bases). Per germline, CDR1 SGHDT and CDR2 YYEEEE. The germline V and J ends were trimmed by 0 bases and 3 bases, with 10 bases remaining between them. This CDR3 comprises 14 residues. The CDR3 reads CASSLGQRIYEQYF. The CDR3, as DNA: TGTGCCAGCAGCTTGGGACAGAGAATCTACGAGCAGTACTTC.

This clone has only one observation. The V and J genes are TRBV27 and TRBJ1-3; D call uncertain. V lost 4 bases and J 3 bases, leaving 13 bases between the germline ends. Germline CDR1 and CDR2: MNHEY and SMNVEV (reference sequence). The CDR3 loop spans 15 amino acids. CDR3 residues: CASSWSAGYGNTIYF. The CDR3 DNA sequence: TGTGCCAGCAGTTGGTCGGCTGGTTATGGAAACACCATATATTTT.

The chain is built from TRBV4-1 and TRBJ2-7; 8 bases line up with TRBD2. The CDR3 runs 15 residues. Germline V lookup: CDR1 MGHRA, CDR2 YSYEKL. With 4 bases clipped from V and 0 bases from J, the junction kept 5 bases outside the gene matches. The CDR3 loop reads CASSLGTRGSYEQYF. CDR3 DNA: TGCGCCAGCAGCCTCGGGACTAGGGGCTCCTACGAGCAGTACTTC.

This clone was detected only a few times. The genes are TRBV6-1 and TRBJ2-1; 7 bases align to TRBD2. The CDR3 totals 13 residues. V dropped 9 bases and J dropped 6; count of bases not matched to a gene: 8. The germline V gene has CDR1 MNHNS and CDR2 SASEGT. The DNA of the CDR3 is TGTGCCAGGCTAGCGGAGCTGGGCAATGAGCAGTTCTTC. Amino acid sequence: CARLAELGNEQFF.